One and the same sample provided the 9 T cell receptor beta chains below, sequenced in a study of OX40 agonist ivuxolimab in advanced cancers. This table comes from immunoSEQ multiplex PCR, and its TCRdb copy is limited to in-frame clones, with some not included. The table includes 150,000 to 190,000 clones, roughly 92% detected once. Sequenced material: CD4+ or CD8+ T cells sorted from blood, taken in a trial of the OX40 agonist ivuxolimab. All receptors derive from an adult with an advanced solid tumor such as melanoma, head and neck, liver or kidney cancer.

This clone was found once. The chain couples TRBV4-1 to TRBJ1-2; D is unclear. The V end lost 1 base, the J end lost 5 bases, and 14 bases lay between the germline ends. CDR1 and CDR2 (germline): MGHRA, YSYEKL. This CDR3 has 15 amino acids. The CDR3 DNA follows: TGCGCCAGCAGCCAAGTAGGACGGTACGGGTATGGCTACACCTTC. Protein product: CASSQVGRYGYGYTF.

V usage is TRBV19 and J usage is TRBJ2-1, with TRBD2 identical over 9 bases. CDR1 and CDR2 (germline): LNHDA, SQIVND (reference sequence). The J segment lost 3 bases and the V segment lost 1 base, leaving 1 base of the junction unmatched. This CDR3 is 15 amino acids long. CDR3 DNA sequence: TGTGCCAGTAGTATAGGACTAGCGGTCTACAATGAGCAGTTCTTC. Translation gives CASSIGLAVYNEQFF. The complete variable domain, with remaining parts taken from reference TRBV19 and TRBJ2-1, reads DGGITQSPKYLFRKEGQNVTLSCEQNLNHDAMYWYRQDPGQGLRLIYYSQIVNDFQKGDIAEGYSVSREKKESFPLTVTSAQKNPTAFYLCASSIGLAVYNEQFFGPGTRLTVL.

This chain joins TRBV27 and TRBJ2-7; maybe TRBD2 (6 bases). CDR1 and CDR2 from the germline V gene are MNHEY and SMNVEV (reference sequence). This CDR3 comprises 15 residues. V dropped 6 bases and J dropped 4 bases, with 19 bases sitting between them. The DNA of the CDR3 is TGTGCCAGCAGCCCCCTGGGGGGAGAACTTTACGAGCAGTACTTC. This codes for CASSPLGGELYEQYF.

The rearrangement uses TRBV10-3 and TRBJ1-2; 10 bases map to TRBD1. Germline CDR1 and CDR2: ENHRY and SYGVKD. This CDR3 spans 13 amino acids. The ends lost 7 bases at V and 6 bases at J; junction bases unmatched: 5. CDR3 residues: CAIKTTGGNGYTF. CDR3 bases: TGTGCCATCAAGACGACAGGGGGCAATGGCTACACCTTC.

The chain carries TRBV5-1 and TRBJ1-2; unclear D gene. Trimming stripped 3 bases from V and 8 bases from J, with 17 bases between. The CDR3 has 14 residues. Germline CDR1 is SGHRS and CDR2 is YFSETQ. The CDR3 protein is CASSSDTGFMGYTF. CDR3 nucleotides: TGCGCCAGCAGCTCGGATACCGGTTTTATGGGCTACACCTTC. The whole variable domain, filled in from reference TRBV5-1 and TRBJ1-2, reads KAGVTQTPRYLIKTRGQQVTLSCSPISGHRSVSWYQQTPGQGLQFLFEYFSETQRNKGNFPGRFSGRQFSNSRSEMNVSTLELGDSALYLCASSSDTGFMGYTFGSGTRLTVV.

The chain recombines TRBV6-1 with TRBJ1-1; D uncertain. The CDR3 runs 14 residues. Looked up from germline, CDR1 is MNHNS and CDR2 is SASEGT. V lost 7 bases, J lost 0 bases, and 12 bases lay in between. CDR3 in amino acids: CASMKDLVNTEAFF. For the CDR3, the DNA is TGTGCCAGCATGAAGGACCTGGTGAACACTGAAGCTTTCTTT.

The CDR3 region has the DNA TGTGCCAGCAGCTTCCACAGGGCGTCAAATGAAAAACTGTTTTTT. Encoded protein: CASSFHRASNEKLFF. The chain joins TRBV11-3 to TRBJ1-4; perhaps TRBD1 as D (6 bases). Germline lookup yields CDR1 SGHNT and CDR2 YENEEA. V dropped 3 bases and J dropped 5 bases, with 13 bases sitting between them. This CDR3 has 15 amino acids.

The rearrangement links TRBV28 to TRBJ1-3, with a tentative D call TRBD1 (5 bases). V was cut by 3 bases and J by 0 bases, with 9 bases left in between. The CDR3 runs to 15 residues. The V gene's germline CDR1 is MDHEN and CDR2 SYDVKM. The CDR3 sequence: CASSFGGGSGNTIYF. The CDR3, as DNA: TGTGCCAGCAGTTTTGGGGGGGGCTCTGGAAACACCATATATTTT.

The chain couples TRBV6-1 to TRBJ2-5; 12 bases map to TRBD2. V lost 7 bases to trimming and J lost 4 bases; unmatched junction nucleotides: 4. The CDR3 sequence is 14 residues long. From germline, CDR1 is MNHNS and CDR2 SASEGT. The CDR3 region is CASTGLAGGETQYF. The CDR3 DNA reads TGTGCCAGCACGGGACTAGCGGGTGGAGAGACCCAGTACTTC.